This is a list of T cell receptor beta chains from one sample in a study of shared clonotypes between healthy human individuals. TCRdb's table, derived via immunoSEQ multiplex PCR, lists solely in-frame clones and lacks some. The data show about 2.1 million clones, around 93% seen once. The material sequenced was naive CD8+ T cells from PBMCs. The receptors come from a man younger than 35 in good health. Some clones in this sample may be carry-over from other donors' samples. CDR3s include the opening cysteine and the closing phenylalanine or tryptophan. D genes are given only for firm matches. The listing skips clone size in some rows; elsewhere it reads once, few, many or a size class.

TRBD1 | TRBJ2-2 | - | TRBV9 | TGTGCCAGCAGCGTAAACCTCGGACAGGTGGACACCGGGGAGCTGTTTTTT | CASSVNLGQVDTGELFF
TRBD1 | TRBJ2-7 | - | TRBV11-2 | TGTGCCAGCAGCTTAGGGACAGGGCTCATCTACGAGCAGTACTTC | CASSLGTGLIYEQYF
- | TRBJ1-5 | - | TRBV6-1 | TGTGCCAGCAGTGAACCGGGGGAGCAGCCCCAGCATTTT | CASSEPGEQPQHF
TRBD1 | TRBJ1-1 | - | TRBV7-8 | TGTGCCAGCAGCTTATCGGGACAGGGATGGGTGAACACTGAAGCTTTCTTT | CASSLSGQGWVNTEAFF
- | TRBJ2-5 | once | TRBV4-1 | TGCGCCAGCAGCGCCCAAGAGACCCAGTACTTC | CASSAQETQYF
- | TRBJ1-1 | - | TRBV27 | TGTGCCAGCAGTTTATCGTGGTCCCTCACTGAAGCTTTCTTT | CASSLSWSLTEAFF
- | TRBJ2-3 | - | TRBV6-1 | TGTGCCAGCAGTGAAGAGGGCAGGGGATGGACAGATACGCAGTATTTT | CASSEEGRGWTDTQYF
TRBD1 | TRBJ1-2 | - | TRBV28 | TGTGCCAGCAGTTTCATAGTAGGACAGGCTAACTATGGCTACACCTTC | CASSFIVGQANYGYTF
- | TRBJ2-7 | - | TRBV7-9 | TGTGCCAGCAGCTTAGGCCCGGGCGAGCAGTACTTC | CASSLGPGEQYF
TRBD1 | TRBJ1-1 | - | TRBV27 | TGTGCCAGCAGTTTCCGGCAGGGGGCCAGAGAAGCTTTCTTT | CASSFRQGAREAFF
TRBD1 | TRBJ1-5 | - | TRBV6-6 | TGTGCCAGCACCCCGACAGGGCCTAGTAATCAGCCCCAGCATTTT | CASTPTGPSNQPQHF
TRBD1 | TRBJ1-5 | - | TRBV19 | TGTGCCAGTAGTTTAATTTACAGACAGGGAACCTTTCAGCCCCAGCATTTT | CASSLIYRQGTFQPQHF
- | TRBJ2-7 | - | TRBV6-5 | TGTGCCAGCACCACCCGGGCAGGCAGCTACGAGCAGTACTTC | CASTTRAGSYEQYF
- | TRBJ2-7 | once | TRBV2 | TGTGCCAGCCAAGACGGTTCCTACGAGCAGTACTTC | CASQDGSYEQYF
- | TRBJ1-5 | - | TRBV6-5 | TGTGCCAGCAGTTACGGGCGGGGCAATCAGCCCCAGCATTTT | CASSYGRGNQPQHF
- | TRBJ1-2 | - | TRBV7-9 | TGTGCCAGCAGCTTTGGACCCTCGGACACCTTC | CASSFGPSDTF
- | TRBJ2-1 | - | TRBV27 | TGTGCCAGCAGTTTCTCCGTGAGCTCCTACAATGAGCAGTTCTTC | CASSFSVSSYNEQFF
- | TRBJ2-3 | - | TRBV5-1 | TGCGCCAGCAGCGAGAGTGGACCAGGGGGGGAATCAGATACGCAGTATTTT | CASSESGPGGESDTQYF
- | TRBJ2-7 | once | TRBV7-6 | TGTGCCAGCAGCTTACGCGCGGCTACATACGAGCAGTACTTC | CASSLRAATYEQYF
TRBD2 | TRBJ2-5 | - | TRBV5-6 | TGTGCCAGCAGACTAGCGGGATTCCAAGAGACCCAGTACTTC | CASRLAGFQETQYF
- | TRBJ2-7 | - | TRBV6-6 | TGTGCCAGCAGTTACATTGACGAGCAGTACTTC | CASSYIDEQYF
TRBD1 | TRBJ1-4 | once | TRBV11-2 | TGTGCCAGCAGCTTAGATGAGGGACAGCCCGGGGAAAAACTGTTTTTT | CASSLDEGQPGEKLFF
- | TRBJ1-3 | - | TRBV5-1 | TGCGCCAGCAGCTTGGATCTGGGAACTGGAAACACCATATATTTT | CASSLDLGTGNTIYF